Following are 21 T cell receptor beta chains from one sample sequenced in a study of T cell responses to AZD1222 COVID-19 vaccine. Sequencing was performed with immunoSEQ multiplex PCR; in TCRdb, only in-frame clones are kept and a portion is missing. The sample shows approximately 100,000 clones, around 92% of them seen only once. This material consisted of peripheral blood, taken on day 0 of MenACWY control vaccination. Receptors were obtained from an adult in good health.

V is TRBV4-3 and J is TRBJ2-2, with TRBD1 identical over 7 bases. Germline CDR1 is LGHNA and CDR2 is YSLEER. CDR3 length: 17 amino acids. V lost 0 bases, J lost 2 bases, and 6 bases stayed unmatched. CDR3 nucleotide sequence: TGCGCCAGCAGCCAAGACATTACAGGGGTTAACACCGGGGAGCTGTTTTTT. This codes for CASSQDITGVNTGELFF.

The table lists this clone with a few counts. The chain employs TRBV4-3 and TRBJ2-1, with 8 bases identical to TRBD2. The CDR3 covers 16 residues. CDR1 LGHNA and CDR2 YSLEER come from the germline V gene. Trimming at V came to 4 bases and at J to 2 bases, leaving 7 bases not matched to a gene. DNA for the CDR3: TGCGCCAGCAGCCGGGCCAGCGGGGGAACCTACAATGAGCAGTTCTTC. It translates to CASSRASGGTYNEQFF.

This clone was counted once. This chain links TRBV6-5 with TRBJ1-4, with D perhaps TRBD1 (5 bases). The V end lost 2 bases, the J end lost 8 bases, and 15 bases lay between the germline ends. The CDR3 contains 15 residues. Germline V gives CDR1 MNHEY, CDR2 SVGAGI. CDR3 region: CASSYLGTAAEKLFF. The CDR3 coding sequence is TGTGCCAGCAGTTACCTTGGGACGGCGGCCGAAAAACTGTTTTTT.

The sample holds a few counts of this clone. The chain has TRBV3-1 (or the pseudogene TRBV3-2) and TRBJ1-3; a weak D match, TRBD1 (6 bases). Trimming shortened V by 1 base and J by 0 bases, and 13 bases separated the two germline ends. Germline V CDR1 and CDR2: LGHDT, YNNKEL (reference sequence). The CDR3 extends over 17 amino acids. In DNA form, the CDR3 reads TGTGCCAGCAGCCAAGGTCCGGGGGCAGCCTCTGGAAACACCATATATTTT. Encoded protein: CASSQGPGAASGNTIYF.

This rearrangement joins TRBV11-2 to TRBJ1-4, with D uncertain. V lost 0 bases, J lost 10 bases, and 6 bases lay in between. Germline V lookup: CDR1 SGHAT, CDR2 FQNNGV. CDR3 length: 12 residues. The CDR3 loop is CASSLDEGKLFF. For the CDR3, the DNA is TGTGCCAGCAGCTTAGATGAGGGAAAACTGTTTTTT.

Remarks on this clone: Sequence at one end of the junction differs from germline and may be a read error. V is TRBV6-5 and J is TRBJ2-3; D not resolved. Germline CDR1 and CDR2: MNHEY and SVGAGI. The CDR3 has 14 residues. This CDR3 reads CASRRAISTDTQYF. In DNA form, the CDR3 reads TGTGCGAGCAGAAGGGCAATTAGCACAGATACGCAGTATTTT.

This chain links TRBV20-1 with TRBJ2-1; D is undetermined. V lost 5 bases, J lost 6 bases, and 2 bases lay in between. Germline loops: CDR1 DFQATT, CDR2 SNEGSKA (reference sequence). The CDR3 totals 9 residues. Here the CDR3 DNA reads TGCAGTGCTCCCAATGAGCAGTTCTTC. Translation gives CSAPNEQFF.

The V gene is TRBV5-1, the J gene TRBJ2-1; D tentatively fits TRBD1 or TRBD2 (5 bases each). CDR3 length equals 15 residues. Trimming cost V 3 bases and J 0 bases, with 10 bases left between them. Germline CDR1 reads SGHRS; CDR2 reads YFSETQ. For the CDR3, the DNA is TGCGCCAGCAGCTGGGACGTGAGCTCCTACAATGAGCAGTTCTTC. Its translation is CASSWDVSSYNEQFF.

V gene TRBV7-9 combines with J gene TRBJ1-1, with TRBD1 identical over 8 bases. J gave up 4 bases and V 0 bases, and 1 base lay outside the gene matches. CDR1 SEHNR and CDR2 FQNEAQ come from the germline V gene (reference sequence). The CDR3 consists of 14 residues. CDR3 DNA: TGTGCCAGCAGCTTAGCGGGACAGGTCACTGAAGCTTTCTTT. It yields the protein CASSLAGQVTEAFF.

The genes are TRBV7-2 and TRBJ2-2; 12 bases are a match to TRBD1. Germline loops: CDR1 SGHTA, CDR2 FQGNSA. The CDR3 has 16 amino acids. V dropped 6 bases and J dropped 7; count of bases not matched to a gene: 9. In DNA form, the CDR3 reads TGTGCCAGCAGGGCCCCGGGACAGGGGGCTCTCGGGGAGCTGTTTTTT. This encodes CASRAPGQGALGELFF.

This clone was seen only once. This chain links TRBV10-3 with TRBJ1-5, with D unclear. Germline CDR1 ENHRY, CDR2 SYGVKD. V lost 2 bases, J lost 8 bases, and 10 bases lay in between. This CDR3 has 13 residues. CDR3 amino acids: CAISEDYIKPQHF. CDR3 DNA: TGTGCCATCAGTGAGGATTATATTAAGCCCCAGCATTTT.

The chain combines TRBV9 with TRBJ1-3, with D perhaps TRBD1 (5 bases). Germline V CDR1 and CDR2: SGDLS, YYNGEE. Trimming stripped 3 bases from V and 3 bases from J, with 10 bases between. CDR3 size: 14 residues. CDR3 sequence: CASSAWGGGNTIYF. CDR3 DNA: TGTGCCAGCAGCGCGTGGGGGGGTGGAAACACCATATATTTT.

This clone showed up just once. The CDR3 is CASSPRGVTDTQYF. In nucleotides, the CDR3 is TGTGCCAGCAGCCCCCGGGGGGTCACAGATACGCAGTATTTT. This rearrangement joins TRBV5-6 to TRBJ2-3; 7 bases line up with TRBD2. The CDR3 consists of 14 residues. Germline CDR1 and CDR2: SGHDT and YYEEEE. V trimming: 4 bases; J trimming: 2 bases; junction bases outside the gene matches: 4.

This clone showed up just a few times. The chain links TRBV29-1 to TRBJ2-4; D possibly corresponds to TRBD1 (6 bases). The CDR3 is made up of 14 amino acids. The ends were cut back, 0 bases at V and 5 bases at J, with 11 bases in the middle. Germline V gives CDR1 SQVTM, CDR2 ANQGSEA. The CDR3 sequence: CSVEEPGVENIQYF. CDR3 in DNA: TGCAGCGTTGAAGAGCCAGGGGTGGAAAACATTCAGTACTTC.

V is TRBV19 and J is TRBJ2-7; unclear D gene. Germline values: CDR1 LNHDA, CDR2 SQIVND (reference sequence). V was cut by 4 bases and J by 6 bases, with 13 bases left in between. The CDR3 is 13 amino acids. CDR3 DNA: TGTGCCAGTAGTACCTCCGAGTTCGGCGAGCAGTACTTC. Its protein product is CASSTSEFGEQYF.

The J gene is TRBJ2-1, the V gene TRBV4-3, with TRBD1 matching over 7 bases. The CDR3 is 16 amino acids. V trimming: 0 bases; J trimming: 6 bases; junction bases outside the gene matches: 8. Germline V gene lookup returns CDR1 LGHNA and CDR2 YSLEER. The DNA of the CDR3 is TGCGCCAGCAGCCAAGATGGGTTTGCAGGGGGCAATGAGCAGTTCTTC. Translation: CASSQDGFAGGNEQFF.

The CDR3 coding sequence is TGCGCCAGCAGCCCCGGGCAGGGACCAGATACGCAGTATTTT. Translated: CASSPGQGPDTQYF. The gene calls are TRBV5-1 and TRBJ2-3; either TRBD1 or TRBD2 may supply D (5 bases each). The germline gives CDR1 SGHRS, CDR2 YFSETQ. With 4 bases removed from V and 4 bases from J, the gap between germline ends came to 13 bases. This CDR3 has 14 residues.

The genes are TRBV24-1 and TRBJ2-2; a weak D match, TRBD1 (5 bases). V was pared by 4 bases and J by 0 bases, with 8 bases between. From germline, CDR1 is KGHDR and CDR2 SFDVKD. The CDR3 has 15 residues. Here the CDR3 reads CATSDQGSNTGELFF. The CDR3 DNA follows: TGTGCCACCAGTGACCAGGGTTCGAACACCGGGGAGCTGTTTTTT.

V usage is TRBV6-5 and J usage is TRBJ1-1; D unclear. This CDR3 region has 13 residues. Trimming left V 8 bases short and J 1 base short, with 11 bases between. Germline CDR1 reads MNHEY; CDR2 reads SVGAGI. The CDR3 spells CASLPGSNTEAFF. The CDR3 bases are TGTGCCAGCCTACCAGGTTCGAACACTGAAGCTTTCTTT.

This sequence joins TRBV4-3 and TRBJ1-2; D may be TRBD1 (5 bases). This CDR3 spans 14 amino acids. Trimming removed 0 bases at V and 2 bases at J, with 7 bases between. The germline CDR1 and CDR2 sequences are LGHNA and YSLEER. CDR3 bases: TGCGCCAGCAGCCAAGAGGGGGTCAACTATGGCTACACCTTC. Translated: CASSQEGVNYGYTF.

V gene TRBV6-2 or TRBV6-3 combines with J gene TRBJ2-7; the D is unclear. Trimming took 6 bases from V and 2 from J, leaving 5 bases between them. The germline V gene encodes CDR1 MNHEY and CDR2 SVGEGT. CDR3 size: 11 residues. In nucleotides, the CDR3 is TGTGCCAGCAGCAACACCTACGAGCAGTACTTC. It codes for CASSNTYEQYF.